This T cell receptor beta chain was recorded in a study of T cells after yellow fever vaccination. General study results and limits: The CD4 and CD8 compartments had a small share of their clonotypes in common.

Generation of TCR cDNA used 5'RACE template switching (which added a universal primer site and UMIs). TCRdb reprocessed the 5' RACE reads with MiXCR, giving one entry per CDR3 protein. The table lists 350,000 to 450,000 distinct CDR3 sequences, 18% of them singletons. The germline CDR1 and CDR2 sequences are SEHNR and FQNEAQ (reference sequence). The CDR3 runs 14 residues. Trimming left V 3 bases short and J 8 bases short, with 16 bases between. About this clonotype: Its antigen is not identified.

This TCR derives from a man aged 18 to 30 who received the YFV17D yellow fever vaccine. The specimen was PBMCs, collected before the yellow fever booster vaccination. V is TRBV7-9 and J is TRBJ1-2; no firm D call. In nucleotides, the CDR3 is TGTGCCAGCAGCTTCTCATTTTTAGCGGGCGGCTACACCTTC. Translated: CASSFSFLAGGYTF. The complete variable domain, with remaining parts taken from reference TRBV7-9 and TRBJ1-2, reads DTGVSQNPRHKITKRGQNVTFRCDPISEHNRLYWYRQTLGQGPEFLTYFQNEAQLEKSRLLSDRFSAERPKGSFSTLEIQRTEQGDSAMYLCASSFSFLAGGYTFGSGTRLTVV.